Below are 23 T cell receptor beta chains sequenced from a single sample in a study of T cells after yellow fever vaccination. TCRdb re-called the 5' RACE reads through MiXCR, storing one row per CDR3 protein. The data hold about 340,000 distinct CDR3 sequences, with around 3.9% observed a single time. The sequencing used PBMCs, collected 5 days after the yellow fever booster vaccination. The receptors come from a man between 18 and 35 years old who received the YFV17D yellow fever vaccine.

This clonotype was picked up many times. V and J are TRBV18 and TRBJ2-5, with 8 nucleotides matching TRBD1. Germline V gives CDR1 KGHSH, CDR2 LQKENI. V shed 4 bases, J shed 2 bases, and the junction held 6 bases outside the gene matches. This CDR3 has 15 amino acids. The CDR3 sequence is CASSRGTGSQETQYF. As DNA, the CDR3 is TGTGCCAGCTCACGAGGGACAGGCTCTCAAGAGACCCAGTACTTC.

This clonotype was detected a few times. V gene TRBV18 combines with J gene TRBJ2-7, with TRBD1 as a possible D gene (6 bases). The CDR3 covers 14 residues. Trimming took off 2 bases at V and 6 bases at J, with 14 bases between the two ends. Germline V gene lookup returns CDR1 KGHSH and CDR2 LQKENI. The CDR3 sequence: CASSPNRATSEQYF. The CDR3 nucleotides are TGTGCCAGCTCACCAAACAGGGCTACCTCCGAGCAGTACTTC.

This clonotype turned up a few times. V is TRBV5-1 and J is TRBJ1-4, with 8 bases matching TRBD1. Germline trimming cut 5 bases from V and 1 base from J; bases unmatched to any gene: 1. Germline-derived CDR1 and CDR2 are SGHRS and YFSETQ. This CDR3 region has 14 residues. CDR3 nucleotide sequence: TGCGCCAGCAGGGGGACAGGAACTAATGAAAAACTGTTTTTT. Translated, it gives CASRGTGTNEKLFF.

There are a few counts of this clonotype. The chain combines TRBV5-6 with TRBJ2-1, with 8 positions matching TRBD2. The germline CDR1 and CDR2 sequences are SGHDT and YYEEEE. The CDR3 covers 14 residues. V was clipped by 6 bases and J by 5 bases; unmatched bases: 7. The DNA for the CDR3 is TGTGCCAGCAACATCACTAGCGGCAACAATGAGCAGTTCTTC. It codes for CASNITSGNNEQFF.

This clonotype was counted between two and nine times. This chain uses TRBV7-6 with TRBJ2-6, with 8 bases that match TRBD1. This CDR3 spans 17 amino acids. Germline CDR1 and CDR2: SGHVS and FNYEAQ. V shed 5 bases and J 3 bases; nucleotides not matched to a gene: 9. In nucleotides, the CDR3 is TGTGCCAGCAGCACGGGGACAGGTCGGTTTGGGGCCAACGTCCTGACTTTC. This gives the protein CASSTGTGRFGANVLTF. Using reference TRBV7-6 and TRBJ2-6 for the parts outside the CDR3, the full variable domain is GAGVSQSPRYKVTKRGQDVALRCDPISGHVSLYWYRQALGQGPEFLTYFNYEAQQDKSGLPNDRFSAERPEGSISTLTIQRTEQRDSAMYRCASSTGTGRFGANVLTFGAGSRLTVL.

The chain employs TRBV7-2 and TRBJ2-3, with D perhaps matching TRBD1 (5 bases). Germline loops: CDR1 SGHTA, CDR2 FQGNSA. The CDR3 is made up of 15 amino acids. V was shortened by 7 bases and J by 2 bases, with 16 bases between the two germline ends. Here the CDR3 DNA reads TGTGCCAGCACCTATGGGGCTGACCTCACAGATACGCAGTATTTT. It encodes CASTYGADLTDTQYF.

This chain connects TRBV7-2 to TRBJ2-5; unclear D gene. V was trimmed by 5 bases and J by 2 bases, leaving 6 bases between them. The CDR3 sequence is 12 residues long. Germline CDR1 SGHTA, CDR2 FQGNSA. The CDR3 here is CASSRPQETQYF. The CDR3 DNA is TGTGCCAGCAGCCGCCCACAAGAGACCCAGTACTTC.

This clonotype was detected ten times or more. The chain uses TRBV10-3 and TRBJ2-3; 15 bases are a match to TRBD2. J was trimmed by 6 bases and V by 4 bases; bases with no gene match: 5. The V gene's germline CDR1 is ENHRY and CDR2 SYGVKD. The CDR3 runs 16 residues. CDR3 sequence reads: CAISARTSGGADTQYF. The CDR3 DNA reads TGTGCCATCAGTGCCAGGACTAGCGGGGGGGCCGATACGCAGTATTTT.

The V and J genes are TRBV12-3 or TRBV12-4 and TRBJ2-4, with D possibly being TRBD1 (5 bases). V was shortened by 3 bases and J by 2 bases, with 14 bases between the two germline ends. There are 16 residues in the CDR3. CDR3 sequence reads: CASSFGSGIPKNIQYF. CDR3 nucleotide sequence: TGTGCCAGCAGTTTTGGATCAGGGATACCCAAAAACATTCAGTACTTC.

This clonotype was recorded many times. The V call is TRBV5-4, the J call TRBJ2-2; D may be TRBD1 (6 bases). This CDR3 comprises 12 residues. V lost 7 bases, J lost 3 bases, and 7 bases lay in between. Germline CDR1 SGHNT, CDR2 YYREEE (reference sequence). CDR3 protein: CASHRDTGELFF. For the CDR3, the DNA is TGTGCCAGCCACAGGGACACCGGGGAGCTGTTTTTT.

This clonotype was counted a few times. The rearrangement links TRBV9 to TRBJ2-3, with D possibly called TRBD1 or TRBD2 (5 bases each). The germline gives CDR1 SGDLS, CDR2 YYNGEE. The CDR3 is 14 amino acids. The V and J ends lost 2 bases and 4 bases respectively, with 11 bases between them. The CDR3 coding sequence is TGTGCCAGCAGCGTTGGGGGACGCCCAGATACGCAGTATTTT. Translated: CASSVGGRPDTQYF.

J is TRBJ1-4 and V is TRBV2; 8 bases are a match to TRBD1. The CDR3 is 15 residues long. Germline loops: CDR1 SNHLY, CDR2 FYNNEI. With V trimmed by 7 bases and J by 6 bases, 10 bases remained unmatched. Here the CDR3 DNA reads TGTGCCAGCACCCGGCCGGGACAGGTCTATGAAAAACTGTTTTTT. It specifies CASTRPGQVYEKLFF. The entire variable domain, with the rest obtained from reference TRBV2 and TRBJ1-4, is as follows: EPEVTQTPSHQVTQMGQEVILRCVPISNHLYFYWYRQILGQKVEFLVSFYNNEISEKSEIFDDQFSVERPDGSNFTLKIRSTKLEDSAMYFCASTRPGQVYEKLFFGSGTQLSVL.

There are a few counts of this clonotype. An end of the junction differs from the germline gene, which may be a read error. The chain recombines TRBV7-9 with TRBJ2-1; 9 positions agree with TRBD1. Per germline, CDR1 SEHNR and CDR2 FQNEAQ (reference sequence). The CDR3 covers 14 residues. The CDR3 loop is CASTLGTGYGEQFF. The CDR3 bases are TGTGCCAGCACCTTAGGGACAGGGTATGGTGAGCAGTTCTTC.

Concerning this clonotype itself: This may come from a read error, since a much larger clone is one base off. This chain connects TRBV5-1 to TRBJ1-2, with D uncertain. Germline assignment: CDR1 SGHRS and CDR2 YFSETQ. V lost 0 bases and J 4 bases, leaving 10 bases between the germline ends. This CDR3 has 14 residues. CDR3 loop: CASSLEVTFYGYTF. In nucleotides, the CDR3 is TGCGCCAGCAGCTTGGAGGTCACATTCTATGGCTACACCTTC.

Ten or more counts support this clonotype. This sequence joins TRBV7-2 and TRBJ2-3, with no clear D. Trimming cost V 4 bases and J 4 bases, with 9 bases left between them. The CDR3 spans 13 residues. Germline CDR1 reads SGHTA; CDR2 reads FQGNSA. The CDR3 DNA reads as TGTGCCAGCAGCTCCCTGGGTCCAGATACGCAGTATTTT. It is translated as CASSSLGPDTQYF.

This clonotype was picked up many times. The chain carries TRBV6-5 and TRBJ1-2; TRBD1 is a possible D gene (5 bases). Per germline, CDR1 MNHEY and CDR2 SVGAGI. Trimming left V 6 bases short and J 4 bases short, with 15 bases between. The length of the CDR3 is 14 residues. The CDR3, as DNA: TGTGCCAGCAGCCCGGGGGGTACCGGCTATGGCTACACCTTC. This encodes CASSPGGTGYGYTF.

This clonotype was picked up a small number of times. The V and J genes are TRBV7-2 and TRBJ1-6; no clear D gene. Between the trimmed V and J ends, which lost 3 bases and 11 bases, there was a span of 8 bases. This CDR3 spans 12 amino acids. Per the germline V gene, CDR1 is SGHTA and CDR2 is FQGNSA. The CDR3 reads CASSLSGTPLHF. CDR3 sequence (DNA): TGTGCCAGCAGCTTGTCCGGGACACCCCTCCACTTT.

DNA for the CDR3: TGTGCCAGCAGCTTACCTCAGGGCCATAGTGAAAAACTGTTTTTT. It is translated as CASSLPQGHSEKLFF. The chain has TRBV7-9 and TRBJ1-4, with D possibly being TRBD1 (5 bases). Germline V lookup: CDR1 SEHNR, CDR2 FQNEAQ (reference sequence). CDR3 size: 15 residues. The V and J ends lost 2 bases and 7 bases respectively, with 14 bases between them.

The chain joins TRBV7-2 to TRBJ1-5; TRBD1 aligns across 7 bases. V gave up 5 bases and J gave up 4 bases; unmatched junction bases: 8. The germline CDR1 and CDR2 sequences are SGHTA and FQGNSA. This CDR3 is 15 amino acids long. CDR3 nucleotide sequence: TGTGCCAGCAGCACCGGGACAGCGGAAAATCAGCCCCAGCATTTT. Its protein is CASSTGTAENQPQHF.

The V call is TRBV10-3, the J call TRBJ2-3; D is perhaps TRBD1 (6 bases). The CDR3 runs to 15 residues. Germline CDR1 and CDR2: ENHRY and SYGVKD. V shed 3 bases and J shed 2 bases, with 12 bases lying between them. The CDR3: CAISDRRGFTDTQYF. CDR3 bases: TGTGCCATCAGTGATCGCAGGGGATTCACAGATACGCAGTATTTT.

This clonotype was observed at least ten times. The CDR3 loop is CASSPGTGGAKNIQYF. CDR3 DNA: TGTGCCAGCAGTCCCGGGACAGGGGGAGCCAAAAACATTCAGTACTTC. The V gene is TRBV12-3 or TRBV12-4, the J gene TRBJ2-4; 11 nucleotides line up with TRBD1. Losses at the gene ends were 5 bases for V and 0 bases for J; bases not matched to a gene: 3. CDR3 length equals 16 residues.

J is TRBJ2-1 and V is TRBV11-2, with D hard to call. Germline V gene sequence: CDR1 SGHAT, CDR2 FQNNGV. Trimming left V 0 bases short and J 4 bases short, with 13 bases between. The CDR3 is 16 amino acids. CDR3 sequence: CASSLDFWASYNEQFF. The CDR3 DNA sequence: TGTGCCAGCAGCTTAGATTTCTGGGCGTCTTACAATGAGCAGTTCTTC.

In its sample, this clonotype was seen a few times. The CDR3: CASSPTVLFGELFF. The CDR3 nucleotides read TGTGCCAGCAGCCCTACGGTCCTCTTCGGGGAGCTGTTTTTT. The V and J genes are TRBV28 and TRBJ2-2, with D hard to call. Germline V gene lookup returns CDR1 MDHEN and CDR2 SYDVKM. The V gene lost 6 bases and the J gene lost 7 bases, with 15 bases spanning the gap. The CDR3 has 14 residues. Based on the CDR3 plus reference TRBV28 and TRBJ2-2, the full variable domain is DVKVTQSSRYLVKRTGEKVFLECVQDMDHENMFWYRQDPGLGLRLIYFSYDVKMKEKGDIPEGYSVSREKKERFSLILESASTNQTSMYLCASSPTVLFGELFFGEGSRLTVL.